This T cell receptor beta chain derives from a study of shared T cell receptors in the human thymus. Assay: immunoSEQ multiplex PCR; the TCRdb copy retains only in-frame clones and omits some. The data show just under 550,000 clones, around 78% seen once. The V segment lost 3 bases and the J segment 5 bases; nucleotides outside the gene matches: 5. Germline values: CDR1 MNHEY, CDR2 SMNVEV (reference sequence). The CDR3 runs to 15 residues. These data were also filed under a second study, of human thymus T cells. According to that study: All donors were healthy Finnish infants who were undergoing corrective surgery to treat congenital heart defects. Resections from corrective heart surgery supplied the thymus tissue. Blood and thymic repertoires both appeared biased in V and J gene usage.

This receptor was obtained from a boy in the first two years of life with a congenital heart defect. V and J are TRBV27 and TRBJ1-5; TRBD1 matches at 9 bases. The specimen sequenced was thymocytes. The CDR3: CASSFSGTGHQPQHF. CDR3 DNA: TGTGCCAGCAGTTTTTCCGGGACAGGGCATCAGCCCCAGCATTTT.